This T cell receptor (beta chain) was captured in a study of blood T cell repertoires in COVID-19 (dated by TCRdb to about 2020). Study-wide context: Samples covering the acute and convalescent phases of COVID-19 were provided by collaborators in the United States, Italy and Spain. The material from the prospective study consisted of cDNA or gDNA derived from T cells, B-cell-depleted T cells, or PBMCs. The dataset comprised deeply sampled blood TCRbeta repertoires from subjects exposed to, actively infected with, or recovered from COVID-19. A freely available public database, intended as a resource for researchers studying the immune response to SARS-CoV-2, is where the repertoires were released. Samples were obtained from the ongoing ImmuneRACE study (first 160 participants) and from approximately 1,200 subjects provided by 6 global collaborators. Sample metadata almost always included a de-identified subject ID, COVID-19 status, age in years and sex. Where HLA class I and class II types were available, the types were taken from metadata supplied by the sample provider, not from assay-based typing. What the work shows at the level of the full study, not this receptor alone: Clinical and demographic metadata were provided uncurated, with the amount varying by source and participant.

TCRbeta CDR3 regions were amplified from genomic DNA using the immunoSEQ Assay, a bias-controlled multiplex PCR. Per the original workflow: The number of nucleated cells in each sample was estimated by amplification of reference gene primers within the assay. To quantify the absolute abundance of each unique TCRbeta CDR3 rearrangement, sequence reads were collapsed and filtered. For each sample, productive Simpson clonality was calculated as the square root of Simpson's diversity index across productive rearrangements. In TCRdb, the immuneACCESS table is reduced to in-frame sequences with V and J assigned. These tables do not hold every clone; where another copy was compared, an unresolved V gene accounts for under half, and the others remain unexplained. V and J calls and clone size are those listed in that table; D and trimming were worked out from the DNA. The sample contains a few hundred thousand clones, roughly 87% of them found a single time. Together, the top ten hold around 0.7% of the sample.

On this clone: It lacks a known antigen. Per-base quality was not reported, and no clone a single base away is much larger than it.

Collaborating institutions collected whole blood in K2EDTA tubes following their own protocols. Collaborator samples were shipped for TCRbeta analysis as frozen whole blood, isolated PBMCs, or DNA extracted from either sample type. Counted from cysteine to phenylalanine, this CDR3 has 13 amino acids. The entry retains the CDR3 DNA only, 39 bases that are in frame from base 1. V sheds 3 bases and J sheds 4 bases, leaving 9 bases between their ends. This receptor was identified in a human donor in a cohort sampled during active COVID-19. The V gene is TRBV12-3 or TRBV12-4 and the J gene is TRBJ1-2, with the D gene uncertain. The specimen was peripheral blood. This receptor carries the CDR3 CASSLVGGYGYTF. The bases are TGTGCCAGCAGTTTGGTAGGAGGCTATGGCTACACCTTC.